This is a list of T cell receptor beta chains from one sample in a study of cytomegalovirus exposure and HLA in healthy donors. The method was immunoSEQ multiplex PCR; TCRdb's version includes in-frame clones alone and lacks a portion of them. The profile shows about 160,000 clones, more than 65% of them singletons. The material sequenced was PBMCs. The source of these receptors is a man in his fifties in good health and CMV-seropositive. Both conserved end residues are part of each CDR3. The order of the fields is clone size, V gene, J gene, D gene, CDR3 DNA, CDR3 protein. A D gene is named only where the DNA matches it firmly. The size field is filled for only some rows; it gives once, few, many or a size class.

clone size: .; V gene: TRBV5-1; J gene: TRBJ2-7; D gene: TRBD1; CDR3 DNA: TGCGCCAGCGGGACAGGGGGCTCCTACGAGCAGTACTTC; CDR3 protein: CASGTGGSYEQYF
clone size: .; V gene: TRBV28; J gene: TRBJ2-7; D gene: .; CDR3 DNA: TGTGCCAGCAGTTTACTACAGGGGAGGTACGAGCAGTACTTC; CDR3 protein: CASSLLQGRYEQYF
clone size: .; V gene: TRBV7-9; J gene: TRBJ1-4; D gene: TRBD1; CDR3 DNA: TGTGCCAGCAGCAAGGGGACAGGGGCCGGGGAAAAACTGTTTTTT; CDR3 protein: CASSKGTGAGEKLFF
clone size: .; V gene: TRBV7-7; J gene: TRBJ2-1; D gene: TRBD2; CDR3 DNA: TGTGCTAGCAGCCCGGTTTCTAGCGGGAGGGCCTACAATGAGCAGTTCTTC; CDR3 protein: CASSPVSSGRAYNEQFF
clone size: few; V gene: TRBV7-9; J gene: TRBJ2-1; D gene: TRBD2; CDR3 DNA: TGTTCCAGCAGCTTAGCACTAGCGGGAACACACAATGAGCAGTTCTTC; CDR3 protein: CSSSLALAGTHNEQFF
clone size: once; V gene: TRBV28; J gene: TRBJ1-4; D gene: .; CDR3 DNA: TGTGCCAGCAGTTTATTTCGTGAAAAACTGTTTTTT; CDR3 protein: CASSLFREKLFF
clone size: .; V gene: TRBV28; J gene: TRBJ1-1; D gene: .; CDR3 DNA: TGTGCCAGCACCTCAGTGACAGAGAACACTGAAGCTTTCTTT; CDR3 protein: CASTSVTENTEAFF
clone size: .; V gene: TRBV30; J gene: TRBJ2-5; D gene: TRBD2; CDR3 DNA: TGTGCCTGGAGTGGGACTAGCGTAAGAGAGACCCAGTACTTC; CDR3 protein: CAWSGTSVRETQYF
clone size: .; V gene: TRBV2; J gene: TRBJ1-1; D gene: .; CDR3 DNA: TGTGCCAGCAGTGTTACAGGGAGAACTGAAGCTTTCTTT; CDR3 protein: CASSVTGRTEAFF
clone size: medium-sized; V gene: TRBV5-4; J gene: TRBJ2-1; D gene: TRBD2; CDR3 DNA: TGTGCCAGCAGCCCCGATAGCGGGAGAAATGAGCAGTTCTTC; CDR3 protein: CASSPDSGRNEQFF
clone size: .; V gene: TRBV18; J gene: TRBJ2-3; D gene: TRBD2; CDR3 DNA: TGTGCCAGCTCACCTCGGACGGGAGGGACAGATACGCAGTATTTT; CDR3 protein: CASSPRTGGTDTQYF
clone size: few; V gene: TRBV7-9; J gene: TRBJ2-7; D gene: .; CDR3 DNA: TGTTCCAGCAGCCAAACAGGACTAGAGCAGTACTTC; CDR3 protein: CSSSQTGLEQYF
clone size: once; V gene: TRBV7-9; J gene: TRBJ2-3; D gene: .; CDR3 DNA: TGTGCCAGCAGCAATCCCCGGACAGATAACACAGATACGCAGTATTTT; CDR3 protein: CASSNPRTDNTDTQYF
clone size: once; V gene: TRBV7-8; J gene: TRBJ2-1; D gene: .; CDR3 DNA: TGTGCCAGCAGCCCTACCCAGCGCGGGGCCCGGAATGAGCAGTTCTTC; CDR3 protein: CASSPTQRGARNEQFF
clone size: .; V gene: TRBV29-1; J gene: TRBJ2-1; D gene: TRBD2; CDR3 DNA: TGCAGCGTTGAAGATCTCCTAGCGGGAGGGGAATTCTTC; CDR3 protein: CSVEDLLAGGEFF
clone size: once; V gene: TRBV6-1; J gene: TRBJ1-1; D gene: .; CDR3 DNA: TGTGCCAGCAGTAATCAGGGAGGTGCTGAAGCTTTCTTT; CDR3 protein: CASSNQGGAEAFF
clone size: once; V gene: TRBV4-1; J gene: TRBJ2-1; D gene: .; CDR3 DNA: TGCGCCAGCAGCCAAGATCTAGAGGATGAGCAGTTCTTC; CDR3 protein: CASSQDLEDEQFF
clone size: .; V gene: TRBV6-1; J gene: TRBJ2-5; D gene: .; CDR3 DNA: TGTGCCAGCAGTGAAGGGGGCGAGGAGACCCAGTACTTC; CDR3 protein: CASSEGGEETQYF
clone size: .; V gene: TRBV5-1; J gene: TRBJ2-1; D gene: .; CDR3 DNA: TGCGCCACCCAGTCGGGGGACTCCTACAATGAGCAGTTCTTC; CDR3 protein: CATQSGDSYNEQFF
clone size: .; V gene: TRBV5-1; J gene: TRBJ1-3; D gene: .; CDR3 DNA: TGCGCCAGCAGCTGGGGCGGAGGGGATGGAAACACCATATATTTT; CDR3 protein: CASSWGGGDGNTIYF
clone size: .; V gene: TRBV7-9; J gene: TRBJ2-3; D gene: TRBD1; CDR3 DNA: TGTGCCAGCAGCCCACCGACAGGGGGCTACACAGATACGCAGTATTTT; CDR3 protein: CASSPPTGGYTDTQYF
clone size: many; V gene: TRBV7-8; J gene: TRBJ2-7; D gene: .; CDR3 DNA: TGTGCCAGCAGCATAATGATCACAGGGCCCTACGAGCAGTACTTC; CDR3 protein: CASSIMITGPYEQYF
clone size: .; V gene: TRBV2; J gene: TRBJ2-1; D gene: .; CDR3 DNA: TGTGCCTGCCGTGGGCTCGGGGAGCAGTTCTTC; CDR3 protein: CACRGLGEQFF
clone size: .; V gene: TRBV10-1; J gene: TRBJ2-3; D gene: .; CDR3 DNA: TGCGCCAGCAGTGAGTCCCGGGGTAATACGCAGTATTTT; CDR3 protein: CASSESRGNTQYF
clone size: .; V gene: TRBV15; J gene: TRBJ2-2; D gene: .; CDR3 DNA: TGTGCCACCAGCAGAGCCAGGAAGAACACCGGGGAGCTGTTTTTT; CDR3 protein: CATSRARKNTGELFF
clone size: .; V gene: TRBV10-1; J gene: TRBJ2-7; D gene: .; CDR3 DNA: TGCGCCAGCAGTGACAGGGCCTACGAGCAGTACTTC; CDR3 protein: CASSDRAYEQYF
clone size: few; V gene: TRBV4-1; J gene: TRBJ1-4; D gene: .; CDR3 DNA: TGCGCCAGCAGCCAAGCGGAGACGGATGAAAAACTGTTTTTT; CDR3 protein: CASSQAETDEKLFF